The T cell receptor beta chain described here comes from a study of T-cell memory formation after mild COVID-19 (dated by TCRdb to 2020 to 2022). Regarding the research as a whole: TCR sequence clusters from the two donors were largely donor specific. T-cell clones expanding and contracting after mild COVID-19 in a couple of donors were tracked by longitudinal TCRalpha and TCRbeta repertoire sequencing. The cohort was made up of two young adult volunteers, one female and one male, who were previously healthy. Results the study describes overall, beyond this receptor: Some responding clones were found in pre-infection memory, which suggests that pre-existing cross-reactive memory T cells took part in the SARS-CoV-2 response. Only a couple of mild cases were covered by the study, and larger cohorts that include severe cases with pre-infection samples were considered necessary. Clones contracting from day 15 to 85 had balanced CD4/CD8 phenotypes, while a second wave expanding from day 15 to 37 was biased towards CD4+. Contracting CD4+ clones were located mainly in the CM and EM memory subsets, whereas CD8+ clones were found to be enriched in EMRA. SARS-CoV-2 specificity was not confirmed for the second-wave clones peaking on day 37.

From the cysteine up to the phenylalanine, the CDR3 has a length of 14 residues. Left in the record is the CDR3 DNA by itself, 42 bases read in frame from the first base. The germline V gene (reference sequence) yields DFQATT for CDR1 and SNEGSKA for CDR2. V sheds 0 bases and J sheds 6 bases, leaving 14 bases between their ends. Notes on this clonotype: Its target antigen remains unknown. No base quality values were provided; no much bigger clone lies one nucleotide off.

Data came from an Illumina NovaSeq 6000. Using 5'RACE with constant-segment primers, TCRalpha and TCRbeta cDNA libraries were constructed, with sample barcodes and unique molecular identifiers added in the process. Trizol reagent was used to extract RNA from every sample. The libraries were amplified in two PCR steps, and the second step added a second sample barcode and Illumina TruSeq adapters. The libraries were sequenced on an Illumina NovaSeq using 2 x 150 bp paired-end reads. Turning to the authors' computational methods: Demultiplexing of reads and collapsing into UMI-guided consensus sequences were performed with migec v1.2.7. With mixcr v2.1.11, UMI consensuses were aligned to TRA and TRB V and J templates and assembled into clonotypes. A clonotype was counted as expanded or contracted only if both edgeR and NoisET called the change significant, with noise models trained on biological replicates. edgeR calls used a false discovery rate-adjusted p below 0.01 and a log2 fold-change threshold of 1. As an exploratory analysis of dynamics, PCA with hierarchical clustering was applied to max-normalized trajectories of the 1000 most abundant clonotypes. The CD4 or CD8 phenotype of responding clones was assigned using the separately sequenced CD4+ and CD8+ repertoires. TCRdb applied fastp at Q25 and MiXCR to the public reads, then kept only in-frame beta chains. Each CDR3 protein gets just one entry, which takes the most common genes and DNA from the rows behind it. The V and J calls follow TCRdb's processing rather than the paper's. The sample data list 500,000 to 650,000 distinct CDR3 sequences, and roughly a fifth of these were observed just once. The ten largest clonotypes hold approximately 8% of the sample.

PBMCs were isolated by Ficoll-Paque density gradient centrifugation. The receptor chain draws on TRBV20-1 and TRBJ1-1; a tentative D match to TRBD1 spans 6 bases. Specimen: PBMCs or a T cell subset sorted from them (not recorded which). The receptor was isolated from an adult woman who had mild COVID-19 (a few samples of this study predate the infection). The sample titles of this study are shuffled in the database, so cell type and time point are left out; the donor was told from shared clones. The CDR3 corresponds to CSARDASGVAEAFF. The DNA reads as follows: TGCAGTGCTAGAGATGCATCAGGGGTTGCTGAAGCTTTCTTT.